This TCR beta chain was recorded in a study of PD-1 blockade in mismatch repair-deficient tumors. Notes on this clone: Its antigen is undetermined.

CDR1 and CDR2 from the germline V gene are MNHEY and SMNVEV (reference sequence). The ends lost 2 bases at V and 3 bases at J; junction bases unmatched: 3. CDR3 length: 15 residues. The time point was: identical approximately 11-day culture without peptide (control). PCR or immunohistochemistry showed mismatch repair deficiency in every enrolled patient. Three pembrolizumab responders had their TCRs sequenced. Cells were stimulated 10 to 11 days with each of 6 or 7 ELISpot-reactive neoantigens. Repertoires were generated with immunoSEQ multiplex PCR, while TCRdb's copy carries only in-frame clones and drops some. In the table there are about 14,000 clones, 85% to 90% of which are singletons. The study's findings and limits: Tumor-resident clones, often undetectable pretreatment in blood, expanded then contracted after pembrolizumab.

The chain employs TRBV27 and TRBJ2-2; TRBD1 aligns across 7 bases. Here the sequenced sample was cells cultured in vitro, taken from a patient treated with pembrolizumab. This receptor was identified in an adult with mismatch repair-deficient cancer. The CDR3 DNA follows: TGTGCCAGCAGTTTACATGGGACAGACACCGGGGAGCTGTTTTTT. Its translation is CASSLHGTDTGELFF.